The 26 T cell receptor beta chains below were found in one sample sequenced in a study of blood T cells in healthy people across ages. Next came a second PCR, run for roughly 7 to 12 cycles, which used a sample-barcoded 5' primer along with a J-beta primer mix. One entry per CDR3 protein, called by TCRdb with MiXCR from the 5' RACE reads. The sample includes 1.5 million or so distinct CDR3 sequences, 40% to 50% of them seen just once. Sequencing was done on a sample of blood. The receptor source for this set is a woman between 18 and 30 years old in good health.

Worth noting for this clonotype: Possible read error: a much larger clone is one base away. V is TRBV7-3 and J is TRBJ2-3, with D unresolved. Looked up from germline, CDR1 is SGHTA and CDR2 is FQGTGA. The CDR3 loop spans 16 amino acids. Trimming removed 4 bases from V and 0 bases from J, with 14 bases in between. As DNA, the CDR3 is TGTGCCAGCAGCTCCGCAACGAGTGCTAGCACAGATACGCAGTATTTT. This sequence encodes CASSSATSASTDTQYF. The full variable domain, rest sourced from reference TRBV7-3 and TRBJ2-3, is GAGVSQTPSNKVTEKGKYVELRCDPISGHTALYWYRQSLGQGPEFLIYFQGTGAADDSGLPNDRFFAVRPEGSVSTLKIQRTERGDSAVYLCASSSATSASTDTQYFGPGTRLTVL.

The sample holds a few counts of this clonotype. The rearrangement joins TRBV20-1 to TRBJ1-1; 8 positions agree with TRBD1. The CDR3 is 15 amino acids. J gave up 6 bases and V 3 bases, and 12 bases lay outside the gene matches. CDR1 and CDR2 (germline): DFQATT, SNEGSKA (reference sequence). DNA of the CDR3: TGCAGTGCTAGGGAGCAGGGGGCCCGGGCCGCTGAAGCTTTCTTT. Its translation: CSAREQGARAAEAFF.

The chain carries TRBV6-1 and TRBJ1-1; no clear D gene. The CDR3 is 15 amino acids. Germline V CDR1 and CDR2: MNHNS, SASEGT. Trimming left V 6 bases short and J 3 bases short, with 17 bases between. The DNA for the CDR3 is TGTGCCAGCAGGGAAACGGCAGCCGGGGACACTGAAGCTTTCTTT. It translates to CASRETAAGDTEAFF.

CDR3 sequence reads: CASRLLAGATDTQYF. CDR3 in DNA: TGTGCCAGCAGACTACTAGCGGGAGCAACAGATACGCAGTATTTT. The rearrangement links TRBV2 to TRBJ2-3; TRBD2 matches 11 bases. J lost 3 bases, V lost 6 bases, and 5 bases had no gene match. Germline CDR1 and CDR2: SNHLY and FYNNEI. The CDR3 length is 15 residues.

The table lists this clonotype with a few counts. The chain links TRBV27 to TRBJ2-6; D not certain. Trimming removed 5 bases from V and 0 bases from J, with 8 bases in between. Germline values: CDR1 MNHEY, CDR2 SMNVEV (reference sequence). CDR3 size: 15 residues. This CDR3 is CASSRSSSGANVLTF. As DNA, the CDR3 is TGTGCCAGCAGTCGTAGTAGCTCTGGGGCCAACGTCCTGACTTTC. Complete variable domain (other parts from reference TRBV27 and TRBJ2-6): EAQVTQNPRYLITVTGKKLTVTCSQNMNHEYMSWYRQDPGLGLRQIYYSMNVEVTDKGDVPEGYKVSRKEKRNFPLILESPSPNQTSLYFCASSRSSSGANVLTFGAGSRLTVL.

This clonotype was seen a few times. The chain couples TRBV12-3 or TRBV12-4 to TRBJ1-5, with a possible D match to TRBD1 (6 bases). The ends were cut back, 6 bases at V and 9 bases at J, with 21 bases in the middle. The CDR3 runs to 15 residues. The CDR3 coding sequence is TGTGCCAGCAGCTCTACCGACAGGCTTGAACGGCCCCAGCATTTT. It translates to CASSSTDRLERPQHF.

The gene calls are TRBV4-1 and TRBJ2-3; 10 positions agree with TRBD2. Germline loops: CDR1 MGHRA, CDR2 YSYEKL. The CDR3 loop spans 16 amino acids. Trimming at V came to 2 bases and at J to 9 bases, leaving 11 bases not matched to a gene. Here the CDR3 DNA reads TGCGCCAGCAGCCAATTGGCTAGCGGGAGTGAAGAGACGCAGTATTTT. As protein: CASSQLASGSEETQYF.

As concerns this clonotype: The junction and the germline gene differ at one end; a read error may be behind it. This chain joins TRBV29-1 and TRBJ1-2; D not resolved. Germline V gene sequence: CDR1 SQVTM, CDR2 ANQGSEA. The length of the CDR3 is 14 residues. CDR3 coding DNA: TGCAACGTTGAAGGCGCGTCCCGGGGTGGTGGCTACACCTTC. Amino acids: CNVEGASRGGGYTF. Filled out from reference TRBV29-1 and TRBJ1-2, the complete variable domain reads SAVISQKPSRDICQRGTSLTIQCQVDSQVTMMFWYRQQPGQSLTLIATANQGSEATYESGFVIDKFPISRPNLTFSTLTVSNMSPEDSSIYLCNVEGASRGGGYTFGSGTRLTVV.

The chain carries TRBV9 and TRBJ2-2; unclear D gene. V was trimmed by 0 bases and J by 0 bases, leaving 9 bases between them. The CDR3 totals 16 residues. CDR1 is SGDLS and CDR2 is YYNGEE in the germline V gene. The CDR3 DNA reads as TGTGCCAGCAGCGTAGATTGGGGAACGAACACCGGGGAGCTGTTTTTT. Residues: CASSVDWGTNTGELFF.

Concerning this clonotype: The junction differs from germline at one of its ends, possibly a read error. The DNA of the CDR3 is TGTGCCGGCAGTTGGGACACTGGGGCCAACGTCCTGACTTTC. Protein sequence: CAGSWDTGANVLTF. The V gene is TRBV12-3 or TRBV12-4, the J gene TRBJ2-6; possible D gene TRBD1, 6 bases. This CDR3 is 14 amino acids long.

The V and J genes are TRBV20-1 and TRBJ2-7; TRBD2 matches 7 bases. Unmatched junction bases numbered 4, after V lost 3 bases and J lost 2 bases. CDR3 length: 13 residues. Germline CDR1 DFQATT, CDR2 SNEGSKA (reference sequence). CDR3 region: CSARTSNTYEQYF. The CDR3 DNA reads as TGCAGTGCTAGGACTAGCAATACCTACGAGCAGTACTTC.

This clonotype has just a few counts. The CDR3 bases are TGCAGTGCGAACCATCGACAGTCTGGATATGGCTACACCTTC. Its translation is CSANHRQSGYGYTF. The gene calls are TRBV20-1 and TRBJ1-2; D is possibly TRBD1 (5 bases). The V end was cut by 6 bases, the J end by 5 bases, with 19 bases between. This CDR3 region has 14 residues. The V gene's germline CDR1 is DFQATT and CDR2 SNEGSKA (reference sequence).

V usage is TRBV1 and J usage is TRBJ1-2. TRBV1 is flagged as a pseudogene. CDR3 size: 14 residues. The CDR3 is CTSSLRGPIYGYTF. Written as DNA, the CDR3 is TGCACCAGCAGCCTCCGGGGCCCGATATATGGCTACACCTTC.

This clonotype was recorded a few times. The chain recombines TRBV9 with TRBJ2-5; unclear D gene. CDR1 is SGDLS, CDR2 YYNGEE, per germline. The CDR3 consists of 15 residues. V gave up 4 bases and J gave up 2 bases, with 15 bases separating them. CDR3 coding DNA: TGTGCCAGCAGCCCCTCCCCTTCCTCTCAAGAGACCCAGTACTTC. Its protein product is CASSPSPSSQETQYF. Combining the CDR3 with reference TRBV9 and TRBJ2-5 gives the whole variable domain DSGVTQTPKHLITATGQRVTLRCSPRSGDLSVYWYQQSLDQGLQFLIQYYNGEERAKGNILERFSAQQFPDLHSELNLSSLELGDSALYFCASSPSPSSQETQYFGPGTRLLVL.

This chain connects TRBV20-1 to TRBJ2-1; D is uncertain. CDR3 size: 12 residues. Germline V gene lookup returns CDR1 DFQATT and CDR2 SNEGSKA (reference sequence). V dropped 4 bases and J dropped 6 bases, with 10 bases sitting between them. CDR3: CSATDTTNEQFF. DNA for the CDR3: TGCAGTGCTACAGACACAACCAATGAGCAGTTCTTC.

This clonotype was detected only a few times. The CDR3 region is CASSLDLALRETQYF. The CDR3 DNA follows: TGTGCCAGCAGCTTAGATCTAGCGCTACGAGAGACCCAGTACTTC. The chain joins TRBV7-9 to TRBJ2-5; weak D call: TRBD2 (6 bases). This CDR3 has 15 residues. V was shortened by 1 base and J by 4 bases, with 13 bases between the two germline ends. Germline CDR1 reads SEHNR; CDR2 reads FQNEAQ (reference sequence).

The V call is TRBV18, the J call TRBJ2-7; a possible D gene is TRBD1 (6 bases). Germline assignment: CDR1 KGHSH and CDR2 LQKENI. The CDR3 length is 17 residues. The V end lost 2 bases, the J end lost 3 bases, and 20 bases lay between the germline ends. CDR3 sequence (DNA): TGTGCCAGCTCACCAAAAGTCGGGCCAGGGGATGGCTACGAGCAGTACTTC. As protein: CASSPKVGPGDGYEQYF.

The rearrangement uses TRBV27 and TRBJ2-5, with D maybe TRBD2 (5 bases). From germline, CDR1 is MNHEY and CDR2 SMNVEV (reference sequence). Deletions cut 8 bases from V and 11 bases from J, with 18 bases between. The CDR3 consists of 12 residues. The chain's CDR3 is CASHGVRNEQYF. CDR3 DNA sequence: TGTGCCAGCCACGGGGTCCGCAATGAGCAGTACTTC.

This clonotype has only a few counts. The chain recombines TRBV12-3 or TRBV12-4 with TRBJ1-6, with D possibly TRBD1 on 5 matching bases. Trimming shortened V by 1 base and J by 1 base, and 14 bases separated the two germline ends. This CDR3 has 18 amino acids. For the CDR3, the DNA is TGTGCCAGCAGTTTAGTGGCGGGGGTTGGGTCCTATAATTCACCCCTCCACTTT. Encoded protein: CASSLVAGVGSYNSPLHF.

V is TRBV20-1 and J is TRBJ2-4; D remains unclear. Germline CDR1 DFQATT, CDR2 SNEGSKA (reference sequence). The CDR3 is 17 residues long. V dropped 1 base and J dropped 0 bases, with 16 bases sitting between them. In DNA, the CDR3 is TGCAGTGCTAGAGGCGTTGGGCCACCCTTAGCCAAAAACATTCAGTACTTC. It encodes CSARGVGPPLAKNIQYF.

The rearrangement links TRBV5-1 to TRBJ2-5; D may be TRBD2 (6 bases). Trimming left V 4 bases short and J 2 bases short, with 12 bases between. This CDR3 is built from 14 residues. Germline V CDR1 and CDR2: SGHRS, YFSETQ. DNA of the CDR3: TGCGCCAGCAGCAGAAATAGCGGACAAGAGACCCAGTACTTC. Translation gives CASSRNSGQETQYF.

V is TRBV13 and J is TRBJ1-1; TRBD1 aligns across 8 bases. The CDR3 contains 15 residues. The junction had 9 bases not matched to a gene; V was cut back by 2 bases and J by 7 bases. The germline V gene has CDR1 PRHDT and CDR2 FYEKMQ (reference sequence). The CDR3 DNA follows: TGTGCCAGCAGCTTACTCGGACAGGGACGGGGTGAAGCTTTCTTT. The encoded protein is CASSLLGQGRGEAFF.

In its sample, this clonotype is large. CDR3 bases: TGTGCCAGCAGTTTTGGAACAGTGGGGACAGATACGCAGTATTTT. This gives the protein CASSFGTVGTDTQYF. The V call is TRBV12-3 or TRBV12-4, the J call TRBJ2-3; D gene uncertain. The CDR3 is 15 amino acids. The ends were cut back, 3 bases at V and 3 bases at J, with 13 bases in the middle.

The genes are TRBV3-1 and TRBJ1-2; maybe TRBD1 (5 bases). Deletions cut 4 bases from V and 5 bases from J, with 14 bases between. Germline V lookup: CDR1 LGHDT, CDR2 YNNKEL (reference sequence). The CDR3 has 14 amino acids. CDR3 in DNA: TGTGCCAGCAGCCCTGATTGGACATCTTATGGCTACACCTTC. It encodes CASSPDWTSYGYTF.

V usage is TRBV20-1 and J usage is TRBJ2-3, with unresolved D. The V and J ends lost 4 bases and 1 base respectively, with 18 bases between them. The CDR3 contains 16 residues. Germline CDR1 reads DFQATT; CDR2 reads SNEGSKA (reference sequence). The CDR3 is CSATRVGLGGTDTQYF. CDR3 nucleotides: TGCAGTGCTACCCGGGTGGGTCTAGGCGGCACAGATACGCAGTATTTT.

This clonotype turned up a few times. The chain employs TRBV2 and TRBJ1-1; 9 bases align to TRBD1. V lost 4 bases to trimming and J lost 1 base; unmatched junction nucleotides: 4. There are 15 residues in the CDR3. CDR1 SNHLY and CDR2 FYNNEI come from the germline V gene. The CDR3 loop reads CASSGWDRENTEAFF. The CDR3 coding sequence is TGTGCCAGCAGTGGGTGGGACAGGGAGAACACTGAAGCTTTCTTT.